The present T cell receptor beta chain was sequenced within a study of blood T cell repertoires in COVID-19. About the research overall: Samples of COVID-19 (acute and convalescent) were obtained from the United States, Italy and Spain. T cells, B-cell-depleted T cells, or PBMCs provided the cDNA or gDNA that served as material.

The protocol was immunoSEQ multiplex PCR, while the TCRdb copy is restricted to in-frame clones and leaves out a portion. Found here are about 180,000 clones, 81% of them singletons; the top ten hold about 5.7%. After removal of 11 bases from V and 4 bases from J, the junction contained 8 bases not matched to a gene. Germline CDR1 SGHVS, CDR2 FNYEAQ. The CDR3 is 14 residues long. Participant ages covered roughly 18 to 89 years across about 22 US areas. Assignment of participants to cohorts was predicated upon participant-reported clinical history. Sequenced: PBMCs or T cells enriched from blood (not recorded which). This TCR was sampled from a woman in her 40s with acute COVID-19. V usage is TRBV7-6 and J usage is TRBJ2-2; 9 bases fit TRBD2. The DNA of the CDR3 is TGTGCCGTCAAGATGACTAGCGGCACCGGGGAGCTGTTTTTT. Protein sequence: CAVKMTSGTGELFF.